This T cell receptor beta chain is from a study of blood T cells in healthy people across ages. It was with a sample-barcoded 5' primer and a J-beta primer mix that a second PCR of about 7 to 12 cycles was run. Unique molecular identifiers of 12 random nucleotides labeled each cDNA. TCRdb redid the calling of the 5' RACE reads with MiXCR, one entry per CDR3 protein. Counted here are roughly 570,000 distinct CDR3 sequences, approximately 27% occurring once; the ten biggest clones make up less than 20%. Germline V gene lookup returns CDR1 MNHNS and CDR2 SASEGT. This CDR3 is 16 amino acids long. Deletions cut 4 bases from V and 0 bases from J, with 16 bases between.

The rearrangement uses TRBV6-1 and TRBJ2-7, with D possibly being TRBD2 (6 bases). The material sequenced was blood. The receptor comes from a woman between 65 and 79 years old in good health. The DNA of the CDR3 is TGTGCCAGCAGTGCTAAATCGGGACTTATCTCCTACGAGCAGTACTTC. This sequence encodes CASSAKSGLISYEQYF.